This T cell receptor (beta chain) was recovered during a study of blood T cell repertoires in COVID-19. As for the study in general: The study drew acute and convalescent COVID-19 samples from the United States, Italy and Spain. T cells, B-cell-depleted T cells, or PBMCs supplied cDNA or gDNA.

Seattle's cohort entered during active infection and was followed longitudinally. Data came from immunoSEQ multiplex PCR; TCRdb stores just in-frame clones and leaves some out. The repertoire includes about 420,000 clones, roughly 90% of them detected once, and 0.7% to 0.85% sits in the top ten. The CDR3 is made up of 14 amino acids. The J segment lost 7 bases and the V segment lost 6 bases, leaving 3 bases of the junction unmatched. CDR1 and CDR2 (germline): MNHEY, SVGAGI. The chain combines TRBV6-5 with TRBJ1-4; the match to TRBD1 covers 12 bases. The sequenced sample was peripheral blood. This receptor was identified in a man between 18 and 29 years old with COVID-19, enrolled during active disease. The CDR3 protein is CASRGDRGLEKLFF. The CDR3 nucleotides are TGTGCCAGCAGGGGGGACAGGGGGCTTGAAAAACTGTTTTTT.